The TCR beta chain under discussion was sequenced for a study of blood T cell repertoires in COVID-19. The overall study: Spain, Italy and the United States supplied samples that represented acute and convalescent COVID-19. T cells, B-cell-depleted T cells, or PBMCs supplied cDNA or gDNA.

This table comes from immunoSEQ multiplex PCR, and its TCRdb copy is limited to in-frame clones, with some not included. The repertoire includes 200,000 to 250,000 clones, around 84% of them detected once, and roughly 21% sits in the top ten. CDR1 is MNHEY and CDR2 is SVGEGT in the germline V gene. Trimming took 2 bases from V and 6 from J; bases not matched to a gene: 3. CDR3 length: 14 amino acids. The sequenced material came from peripheral blood. This clonotype was obtained from a man aged 25-45 years with active or convalescent COVID-19. J is TRBJ2-1 and V is TRBV6-2 or TRBV6-3, with 8 nucleotides matching TRBD2. The CDR3 here is CASSYRTSSNEQFF. In DNA, the CDR3 is TGTGCCAGCAGTTACAGGACTAGCTCCAATGAGCAGTTCTTC.